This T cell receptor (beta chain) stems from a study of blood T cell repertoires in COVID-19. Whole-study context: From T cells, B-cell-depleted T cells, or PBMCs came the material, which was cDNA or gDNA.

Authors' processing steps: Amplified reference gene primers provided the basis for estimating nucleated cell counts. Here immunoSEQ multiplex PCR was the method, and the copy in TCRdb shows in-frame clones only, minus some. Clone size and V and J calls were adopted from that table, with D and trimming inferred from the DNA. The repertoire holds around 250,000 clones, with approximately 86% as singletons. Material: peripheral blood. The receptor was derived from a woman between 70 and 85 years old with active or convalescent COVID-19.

The CDR3 region has the DNA TGTGCCAGCAGCCAAGCTGCGGCAGATACGCAGTATTTT. Its translation: CASSQAAADTQYF. The V call is TRBV3-1 (or the pseudogene TRBV3-2), the J call TRBJ2-3; D unclear. Trimming removed 1 base at V and 4 bases at J, with 6 bases between. CDR3 length: 13 residues. From germline, CDR1 is LGHDT and CDR2 YNNKEL (reference sequence).